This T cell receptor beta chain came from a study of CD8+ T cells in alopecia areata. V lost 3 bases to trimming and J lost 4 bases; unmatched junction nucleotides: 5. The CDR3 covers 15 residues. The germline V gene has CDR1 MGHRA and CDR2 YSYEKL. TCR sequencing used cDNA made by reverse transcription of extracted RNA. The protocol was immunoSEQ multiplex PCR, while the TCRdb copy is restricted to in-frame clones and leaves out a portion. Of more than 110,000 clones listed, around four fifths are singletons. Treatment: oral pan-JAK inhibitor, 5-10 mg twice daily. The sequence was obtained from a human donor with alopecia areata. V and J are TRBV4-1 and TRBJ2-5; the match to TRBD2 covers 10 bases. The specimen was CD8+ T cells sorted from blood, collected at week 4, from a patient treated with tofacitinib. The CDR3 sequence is CASSQSGGAAETQYF. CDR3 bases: TGCGCCAGCAGCCAGAGCGGGGGGGCCGCAGAGACCCAGTACTTC.